This entry describes one T cell receptor beta chain. This sample is part of a study of blood T cells in healthy people across ages. A J-beta primer mix and a sample-barcoded 5' primer were used in a second PCR of roughly 6 to 12 cycles. Using its own MiXCR run on the 5' RACE reads, TCRdb lists one record per CDR3 protein. The sample contains about 570,000 distinct CDR3 sequences, roughly a quarter of which appear only once. Sequences were obtained from blood. This receptor was taken from a woman in her 70s in good health.

The CDR3 bases are TGTGCCTGGAGTCTTACAGGGACCGGGGAGCTGTTTTTT. As protein: CAWSLTGTGELFF. The chain employs TRBV30 and TRBJ2-2; TRBD1 is a possible D gene (6 bases). The ends were cut back, 2 bases at V and 5 bases at J, with 9 bases in the middle. This CDR3 spans 13 amino acids. Per germline, CDR1 GTSNPN and CDR2 SVGIG (reference sequence). Together with reference TRBV30 and TRBJ2-2, the CDR3 gives the full variable domain: SQTIHQWPATLVQPVGSPLSLECTVEGTSNPNLYWYRQAAGRGLQLLFYSVGIGQISSEVPQNLSASRPQDRQFILSSKKLLLSDSGFYLCAWSLTGTGELFFGEGSRLTVL.